This T cell receptor (beta chain) was retrieved from a study of T-cell memory formation after mild COVID-19. The CDR3 is 12 residues long. The V end was cut by 4 bases, the J end by 7 bases, with 5 bases between. TCRdb analysed the 5' RACE reads with MiXCR anew, one entry per CDR3 protein. Of about 180,000 distinct CDR3 sequences in the sample, 16% were seen once. Study findings and constraints: Clones that shrank (day 15 to 85) were balanced CD4/CD8, whereas later expanders leaned CD4+. Most CD4+ clones that shrank were in CM and EM, while CD8+ ones turned up in EMRA.

Worth noting for this clonotype: Antigen: not known.

The chain uses TRBV12-3 or TRBV12-4 and TRBJ1-6; D remains unclear. What was sequenced was PBMCs or a T cell subset sorted from them (not recorded which). This receptor was identified in an adult woman who had mild COVID-19 (a few samples of this study predate the infection). Cell type and time point are not known. CDR3 region: CASSSLNSPLHF. The CDR3 nucleotides are TGTGCCAGCAGTTCCTTAAATTCACCCCTCCACTTT.